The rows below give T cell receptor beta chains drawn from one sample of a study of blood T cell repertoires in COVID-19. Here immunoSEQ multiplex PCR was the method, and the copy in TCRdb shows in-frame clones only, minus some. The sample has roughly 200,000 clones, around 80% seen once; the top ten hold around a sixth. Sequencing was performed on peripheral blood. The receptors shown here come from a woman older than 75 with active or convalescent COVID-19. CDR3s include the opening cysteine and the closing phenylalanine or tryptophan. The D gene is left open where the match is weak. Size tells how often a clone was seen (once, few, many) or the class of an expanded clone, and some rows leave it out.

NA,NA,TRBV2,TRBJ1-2,TGTGCCAGCAGTCCGGAGGGCGGCTACACCTTC,CASSPEGGYTF
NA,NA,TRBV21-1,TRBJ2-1,TGTGCCAGCACCGAAATCCTAGCGGGAGGGCCTGGTGAGCAGTTCTTC,CASTEILAGGPGEQFF
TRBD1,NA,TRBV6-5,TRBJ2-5,TGTGCCAGCAGTTACCCGGGGACAGGGAGGGGGACCCAGTACTTC,CASSYPGTGRGTQYF
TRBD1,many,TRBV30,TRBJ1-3,TGTGCCTGGAGTGGGGACAGGATACAGAACACCATATATTTT,CAWSGDRIQNTIYF
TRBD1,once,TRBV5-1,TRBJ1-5,TGCGCCAGCACCCCCAACCGGGACAGGGGTAGGCAGCCCCAGCATTTT,CASTPNRDRGRQPQHF
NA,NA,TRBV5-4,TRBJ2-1,TGTGCCAGCAGCATCGACGGGAGATCCTACAATGAGCAGTTCTTC,CASSIDGRSYNEQFF
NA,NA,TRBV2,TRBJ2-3,TGTGCCAGTGAGACTGATCCCAGCACAGATACGCAGTATTTT,CASETDPSTDTQYF
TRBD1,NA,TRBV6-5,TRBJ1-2,TGTGCCAGCAGTTACTCAGACAGGGGGGGCGATGGCTACACCTTC,CASSYSDRGGDGYTF
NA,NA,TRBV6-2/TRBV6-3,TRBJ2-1,TGTGCCAGCAGTTACCAGGCTTTGGGTACCTACAATGAGCAGTTCTTC,CASSYQALGTYNEQFF
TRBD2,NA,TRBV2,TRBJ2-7,TGTGCCAGCAGTGAAGAGACACTAGCGGGTAGCTACGAGCAGTACTTC,CASSEETLAGSYEQYF
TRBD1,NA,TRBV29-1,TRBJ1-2,TGCAGCGTTGGGACAGGGACCAACTATGGCTACACCTTC,CSVGTGTNYGYTF
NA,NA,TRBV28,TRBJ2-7,TGTGCCAGCAGTTTAGGGACATTCTACGAGCAGTACTTC,CASSLGTFYEQYF
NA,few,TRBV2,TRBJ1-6,TGTGCCAGCAGTGCCCAACCAGGGGATAATTCACCCCTCCACTTT,CASSAQPGDNSPLHF
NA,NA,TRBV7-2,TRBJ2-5,TGTGCCAGCAAGAGGCGACAAGAGACCCAGTACTTC,CASKRRQETQYF
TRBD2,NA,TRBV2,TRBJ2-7,TGTGCCAGCAGTCCCCTGGGGACTACCGAGCAGTACTTC,CASSPLGTTEQYF
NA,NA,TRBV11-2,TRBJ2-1,TGTGCCAGCAGCTTCCGACTCGTCAACAATGAGCAGTTCTTC,CASSFRLVNNEQFF
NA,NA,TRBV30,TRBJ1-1,TGTGCCTGGTGGGCGAACACTGAAGCTTTCTTT,CAWWANTEAFF
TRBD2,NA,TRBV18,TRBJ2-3,TGTGCCAGCTCACCACTGGGAGGGAGTGGAGATACGCAGTATTTT,CASSPLGGSGDTQYF
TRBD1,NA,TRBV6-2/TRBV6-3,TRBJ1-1,TGTGCCAGCAGTTACTGGGACAGGAACACTGAAGCTTTCTTT,CASSYWDRNTEAFF
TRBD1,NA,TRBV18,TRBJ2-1,TGTGCCAGCTCACCAATCAGGGGGCAAATTCGCAATGAGCAGTTCTTC,CASSPIRGQIRNEQFF
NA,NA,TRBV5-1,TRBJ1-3,TGCGCCAGCAGCTTGGGCAGGGGTGGAAACACCATATATTTT,CASSLGRGGNTIYF
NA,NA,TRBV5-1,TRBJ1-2,TGCGCCAGCAGCCGAGGACAGAATACTAACTATGGCTACACCTTC,CASSRGQNTNYGYTF
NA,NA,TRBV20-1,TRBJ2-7,TGCAGTGCTAGTACGCGGGGCGGTAACTACGAGCAGTACTTC,CSASTRGGNYEQYF
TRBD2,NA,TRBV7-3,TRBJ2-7,TGTGCCAGCAGCGCCGGACTAGCGGCCTCCTACGAGCAGTACTTC,CASSAGLAASYEQYF
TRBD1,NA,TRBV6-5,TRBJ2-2,TGTGCCAGCAGGACAGGGGGGCACAACACCGGGGAGCTGTTTTTT,CASRTGGHNTGELFF
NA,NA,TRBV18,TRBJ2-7,TGTGCCAGCTCCCCGAGGCAGGGTACGGACGAGCAGTACTTC,CASSPRQGTDEQYF
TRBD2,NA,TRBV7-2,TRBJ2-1,TGTGCCAGCAGCTTAAGCGGGACCTACAATGAGCAGTTCTTC,CASSLSGTYNEQFF
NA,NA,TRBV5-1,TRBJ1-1,TGCGCCAGCAGCTTGGACGGCAGGGTTGGCACTGAAGCTTTCTTT,CASSLDGRVGTEAFF
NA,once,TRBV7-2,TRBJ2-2,TGTGCCAGCAGCACCCAGGACTTACGAACCACCGGGGAGCTGTTTTTT,CASSTQDLRTTGELFF
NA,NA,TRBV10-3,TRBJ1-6,TGTGCCATCAGGCGAACGGCAGGGTTAGGTTCACCCCTCCACTTT,CAIRRTAGLGSPLHF
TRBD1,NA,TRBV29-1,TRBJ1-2,TGCAGCGTTCGGGACAGGGGAGATGGCTACACCTTC,CSVRDRGDGYTF
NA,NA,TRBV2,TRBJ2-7,TGTGCCAGCAGTGTTCGAACAGGTCCACCCTACGAGCAGTACTTC,CASSVRTGPPYEQYF
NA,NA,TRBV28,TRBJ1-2,TGTGCCAGCAGGACAGAGATAAACTATGGCTACACCTTC,CASRTEINYGYTF
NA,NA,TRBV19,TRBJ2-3,TGTGCCAGTAGGGTGACAGTGATCACAGATACGCAGTATTTT,CASRVTVITDTQYF
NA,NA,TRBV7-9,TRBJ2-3,TGTGCCAGCAGCCGCTTTTTGGGAGTCGATACAGATACGCAGTATTTT,CASSRFLGVDTDTQYF
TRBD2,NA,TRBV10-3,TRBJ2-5,TGTGCCATCTCCCCCTCTTCTCTACTAGCGAGCCAAGAGACCCAGTACTTC,CAISPSSLLASQETQYF
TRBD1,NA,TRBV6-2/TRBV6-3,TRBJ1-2,TGTGCCAGCAGTCCCGACAGGGGGCACATCTATGGCTACACCTTC,CASSPDRGHIYGYTF
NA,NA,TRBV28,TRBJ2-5,TGTGCCAGCAGTTTCAGTCAGCAAGAGACCCAGTACTTC,CASSFSQQETQYF
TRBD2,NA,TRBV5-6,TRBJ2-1,TGTGCCAGCAGCTTGAGTCCGGGGGGCAATGAGCAGTTCTTC,CASSLSPGGNEQFF
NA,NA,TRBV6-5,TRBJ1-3,TGTGCCAGCAGTTACGGGGGGGTATCTGGAAACACCATATATTTT,CASSYGGVSGNTIYF
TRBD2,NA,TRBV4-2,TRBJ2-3,TGTGCCAGCAGCCTCGCTGGGACTAGCGGGGGCACAGATACGCAGTATTTT,CASSLAGTSGGTDTQYF
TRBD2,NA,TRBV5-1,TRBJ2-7,TGCGCCAGCACCTCGGGACTACCGCCCTACGAGCAGTACTTC,CASTSGLPPYEQYF
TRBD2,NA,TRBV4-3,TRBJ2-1,TGCGCCAGCAGCCAAGAACTAGCGGGAGTTCGTGAGCAGTTCTTC,CASSQELAGVREQFF
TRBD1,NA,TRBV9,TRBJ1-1,TGTGCCAGCAGCGCCACAGGGGGTAAAGACACTGAAGCTTTCTTT,CASSATGGKDTEAFF
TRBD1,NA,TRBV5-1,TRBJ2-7,TGCGCCAGCAGCTTGGCATTCTCGGGACAGGATCGCTACGAGCAGTACTTC,CASSLAFSGQDRYEQYF